The rows below give T cell receptor beta chains drawn from one sample of a study of shared clonotypes between healthy human individuals. Data came from immunoSEQ multiplex PCR; TCRdb stores just in-frame clones and leaves some out. The table lists approximately 530,000 clones, about 96% of them singletons. The sample was naive CD4+ T cells sorted from blood. These receptor sequences come from a woman aged 25 to 45 in good health. CDR3s include the opening cysteine and the closing phenylalanine or tryptophan. D genes are given only for firm matches. A row's size may be missing; if present it is once, few, many or a size class.

V: TRBV10-2; D: -; J: TRBJ1-5; size: -; DNA: TGCGCCAGCAGTGGGGGAGAATATAGCAATCAGCCCCAGCATTTT; CDR3: CASSGGEYSNQPQHF
V: TRBV28; D: TRBD1; J: TRBJ1-5; size: -; DNA: TGTGCCAGCAGTGATCCGGGACAGGGTGTAGAGCCCCAGCATTTT; CDR3: CASSDPGQGVEPQHF
V: TRBV28; D: -; J: TRBJ1-2; size: -; DNA: TGTGCCAGCAACTCAGGGGAAGCAAACTATGGCTACACCTTC; CDR3: CASNSGEANYGYTF
V: TRBV28; D: TRBD1; J: TRBJ2-7; size: -; DNA: TGTGCCACCCAGACAGGGGGCGTCTACGAGCAGTACTTC; CDR3: CATQTGGVYEQYF
V: TRBV30; D: -; J: TRBJ2-7; size: -; DNA: TGTGCCTGGAGTGCGCAAGGTTACGAGCAGTACTTC; CDR3: CAWSAQGYEQYF
V: TRBV19; D: TRBD2; J: TRBJ2-5; size: -; DNA: TGTGCCAGTAGTATTCGGGCGGGAGGACAAGAGACCCAGTACTTC; CDR3: CASSIRAGGQETQYF
V: TRBV28; D: -; J: TRBJ2-7; size: -; DNA: TGTGCCAGCAGTTTCCCGGGAGAGGGCTCCTACGAGCAGTACTTC; CDR3: CASSFPGEGSYEQYF
V: TRBV16; D: TRBD1; J: TRBJ1-5; size: -; DNA: TGTGCCAGCAGCCAATTGGGACAGGGTAATCAGCCCCAGCATTTT; CDR3: CASSQLGQGNQPQHF
V: TRBV7-9; D: -; J: TRBJ2-1; size: -; DNA: TGTGCCAGCAGCTTTAGTGGGATTGAGCAGTTCTTC; CDR3: CASSFSGIEQFF
V: TRBV30; D: -; J: TRBJ1-4; size: -; DNA: TGTGCCTTCCAGTCGGGAGGGGGTGCCTCAAAACTGTTTTTT; CDR3: CAFQSGGGASKLFF
V: TRBV7-9; D: -; J: TRBJ2-7; size: -; DNA: TGTGCCAGCAGCTTAGACAGGGTGCTTTCCTACGAGCAGTACTTC; CDR3: CASSLDRVLSYEQYF
V: TRBV7-2; D: -; J: TRBJ2-7; size: -; DNA: TGTGCCAGCAGCTTAGGCGGTAGCTTATACGAGCAGTACTTC; CDR3: CASSLGGSLYEQYF
V: TRBV6-1; D: -; J: TRBJ1-2; size: -; DNA: TGTGCCAGCAGTGCCCCCCGGGACACCTATGGCTACACCTTC; CDR3: CASSAPRDTYGYTF
V: TRBV7-8; D: -; J: TRBJ2-7; size: -; DNA: TGTGCCAGCAGCTTAGGATCCAGACAGTATTCCGACTACGAGCAGTACTTC; CDR3: CASSLGSRQYSDYEQYF
V: TRBV19; D: -; J: TRBJ1-2; size: once; DNA: TGTGCCAGTAGTTTGGAATCAACACACCCGGGGAACTATGGCTACACCTTC; CDR3: CASSLESTHPGNYGYTF
V: TRBV28; D: -; J: TRBJ2-2; size: -; DNA: TGTGCCAGCAGTTTTGGCGGGATGAACACCGGGGAGCTGTTTTTT; CDR3: CASSFGGMNTGELFF
V: TRBV4-2; D: TRBD2; J: TRBJ2-1; size: -; DNA: TGTGCCAGCAGCCAACGGGGACTAGCGGGAGAGATTGAGCAGTTCTTC; CDR3: CASSQRGLAGEIEQFF
V: TRBV28; D: -; J: TRBJ1-1; size: -; DNA: TGTGCCAGCAGTTCAACGAACACTGAAGCTTTCTTT; CDR3: CASSSTNTEAFF
V: TRBV19; D: TRBD1; J: TRBJ1-1; size: once; DNA: TGTGCCAGTGGACAGGGCCACACTGAAGCTTTCTTT; CDR3: CASGQGHTEAFF
V: TRBV19; D: -; J: TRBJ1-1; size: -; DNA: TGTGCCAGCCAGGACAGCCGGAACACTGAAGCTTTCTTT; CDR3: CASQDSRNTEAFF
V: TRBV19; D: -; J: TRBJ1-1; size: -; DNA: TGTGCCAGTACTATAGGGGAGAACACTGAAGCTTTCTTT; CDR3: CASTIGENTEAFF
V: TRBV4-1; D: TRBD2; J: TRBJ2-5; size: -; DNA: TGCGCCAGCAGCCAAGAAATGGGACTAGCGAGGGGAGTGAGGGAGCAGTACTTC; CDR3: CASSQEMGLARGVREQYF
V: TRBV28; D: TRBD1; J: TRBJ2-7; size: -; DNA: TGTGCCAGCAGAGATACGAGACAGGGGGTAACCTACGAGCAGTACTTC; CDR3: CASRDTRQGVTYEQYF
V: TRBV7-2; D: -; J: TRBJ2-7; size: -; DNA: TGTGCCAGCAGCTTAGTTGGTTCTGAATACGAGCAGTACTTC; CDR3: CASSLVGSEYEQYF
V: TRBV5-1; D: -; J: TRBJ2-1; size: -; DNA: TGCGCCAGCAGCCTGGCGGGGCCCGACAATGAGCAGTTCTTC; CDR3: CASSLAGPDNEQFF
V: TRBV29-1; D: -; J: TRBJ2-5; size: -; DNA: TGCAGCGTTGTAGTTTCGACAGAGACCCAGTACTTC; CDR3: CSVVVSTETQYF
V: TRBV30; D: -; J: TRBJ2-5; size: -; DNA: TGTGCCTGGAGTGCAGGGGTCCAAGAGACCCAGTACTTC; CDR3: CAWSAGVQETQYF
V: TRBV5-4; D: TRBD2; J: TRBJ2-7; size: -; DNA: TGTGCCAGCGGAAGTAGCGGGACCGGCAACGAGCAGTACTTC; CDR3: CASGSSGTGNEQYF
V: TRBV25-1; D: -; J: TRBJ2-1; size: -; DNA: TGTGCCAGCAGTGAGGACGGAGATGAGCAGTTCTTC; CDR3: CASSEDGDEQFF
V: TRBV6-1; D: TRBD1; J: TRBJ1-5; size: -; DNA: TGTGCCAGCAGCCATAATACAGGGGTCAATCAGCCCCAGCATTTT; CDR3: CASSHNTGVNQPQHF
V: TRBV21-1; D: -; J: TRBJ1-5; size: -; DNA: TGTGCCCTCCGGGGGGGGGAGGAAAGCAATCAGCCCCAGCATTTT; CDR3: CALRGGEESNQPQHF
V: TRBV5-4; D: -; J: TRBJ2-7; size: -; DNA: TGTGCCAGCAGCTTACAAGGACATCCCTACGAGCAGTACTTC; CDR3: CASSLQGHPYEQYF
V: TRBV28; D: TRBD1; J: TRBJ1-2; size: -; DNA: TGTGCCAGCAGAACACCCGAAGGACAGGGGAAATATGGCTACACCTTC; CDR3: CASRTPEGQGKYGYTF
V: TRBV28; D: TRBD1; J: TRBJ2-7; size: -; DNA: TGTGCCAGCAGACTCGGACAGGGGGGATCCTACGAGCAGTACTTC; CDR3: CASRLGQGGSYEQYF
V: TRBV29-1; D: TRBD1; J: TRBJ2-5; size: -; DNA: TGCAGCGTAGATCGGACAGGCCAAGAGACCCAGTACTTC; CDR3: CSVDRTGQETQYF
V: TRBV11-2; D: -; J: TRBJ1-2; size: -; DNA: TGTGCCAGCAGCTCTCCGACAGCGCTACCGGGGCGCTACACCTTC; CDR3: CASSSPTALPGRYTF
V: TRBV11-2; D: TRBD2; J: TRBJ2-1; size: -; DNA: TGTGCCAGCAGCTTACCCCGTAGCGGGAACCTCTACAATGAGCAGTTCTTC; CDR3: CASSLPRSGNLYNEQFF
V: TRBV5-1; D: -; J: TRBJ2-7; size: -; DNA: TGCGCCAGCAGCTTGCTTAGCGAAGACTACGAGCAGTACTTC; CDR3: CASSLLSEDYEQYF
V: TRBV29-1; D: TRBD2; J: TRBJ2-7; size: once; DNA: TGCAGCGTTGTACTAGCGGGAGGCCCCCACGAGCAGTACTTC; CDR3: CSVVLAGGPHEQYF
V: TRBV10-3; D: -; J: TRBJ2-7; size: -; DNA: TGTGCCATCAGTGAGTCGAGGGGCGTTGGCCGAGAGCAGTACTTC; CDR3: CAISESRGVGREQYF
V: TRBV5-4; D: TRBD2; J: TRBJ2-7; size: -; DNA: TGTGCCAGCAGCTTTTCTAGCGGGAAGGGCTACGAGCAGTACTTC; CDR3: CASSFSSGKGYEQYF
V: TRBV19; D: TRBD1; J: TRBJ2-7; size: once; DNA: TGTGCCAGTAGTACGCGGACAGGGTTCAGAGAGCAGTACTTC; CDR3: CASSTRTGFREQYF
V: TRBV29-1; D: -; J: TRBJ2-7; size: -; DNA: TGCAGCGTTGATGGGGGGTCGGGCGAGCAGTACTTC; CDR3: CSVDGGSGEQYF
V: TRBV19; D: -; J: TRBJ1-5; size: -; DNA: TGTGCCAGTAGTATTGGCGGTGGAAGACAGCCCCAGCATTTT; CDR3: CASSIGGGRQPQHF
V: TRBV6-1; D: TRBD1; J: TRBJ1-4; size: -; DNA: TGTGCCAGCAGTGAACGGGACAGGGCATATGATGGAAAACTGTTTTTT; CDR3: CASSERDRAYDGKLFF
V: TRBV28; D: TRBD2; J: TRBJ2-7; size: -; DNA: TGTGCCAGCACCGGACTAGCGGAAACCTACGAGCAGTACTTC; CDR3: CASTGLAETYEQYF
V: TRBV9; D: -; J: TRBJ2-3; size: -; DNA: TGTGCCAGCAGCCCGGGACACCACACAGATACGCAGTATTTT; CDR3: CASSPGHHTDTQYF
V: TRBV10-3; D: -; J: TRBJ1-5; size: -; DNA: TGTGCCATCAGTGAGTCAGGGGGATTGCAGCCCCAGCATTTT; CDR3: CAISESGGLQPQHF
V: TRBV11-2; D: TRBD1; J: TRBJ2-7; size: -; DNA: TGTGCCAGCAACAGGGGTCAGTACCACGAGCAGTACTTC; CDR3: CASNRGQYHEQYF
V: TRBV19; D: TRBD1; J: TRBJ1-4; size: -; DNA: TGTGCCAGTACCGCGGGACAGGATAATGAAAAACTGTTTTTT; CDR3: CASTAGQDNEKLFF
V: TRBV9; D: TRBD2; J: TRBJ2-2; size: -; DNA: TGTGCCAGCAGCGTAGTAACTAGCGGGAACACCGGGGAGCTGTTTTTT; CDR3: CASSVVTSGNTGELFF
V: TRBV5-4; D: TRBD2; J: TRBJ2-7; size: -; DNA: TGTGCCAGCAGCTGGACACTAGCGGGCAACCTGGACGAGCAGTACTTC; CDR3: CASSWTLAGNLDEQYF
V: TRBV7-9; D: -; J: TRBJ2-2; size: -; DNA: TGTGCCAGCAGCTTAAGCCTTCGATTAGGGGAGCTGTTTTTT; CDR3: CASSLSLRLGELFF
V: TRBV18; D: -; J: TRBJ1-3; size: -; DNA: TGTGCCAGCTCACCATCCGGGGCGGCTGGAAACACCATATATTTT; CDR3: CASSPSGAAGNTIYF
V: TRBV5-1; D: -; J: TRBJ1-1; size: -; DNA: TGCGCCAGCAGCATTGAGGGTATGAACACTGAAGCTTTCTTT; CDR3: CASSIEGMNTEAFF